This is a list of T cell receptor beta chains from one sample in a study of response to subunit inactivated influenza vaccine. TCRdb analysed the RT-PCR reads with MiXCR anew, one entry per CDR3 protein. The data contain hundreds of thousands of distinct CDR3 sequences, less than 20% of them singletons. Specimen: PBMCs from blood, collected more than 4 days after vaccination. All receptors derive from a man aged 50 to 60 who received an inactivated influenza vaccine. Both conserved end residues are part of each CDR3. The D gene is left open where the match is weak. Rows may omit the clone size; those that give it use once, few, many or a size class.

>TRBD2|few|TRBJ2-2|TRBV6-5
CASSHGGGSTGELFF
TGTGCCAGCAGTCATGGGGGGGGGTCAACCGGGGAGCTGTTTTTT
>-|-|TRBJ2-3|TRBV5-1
CASSWADMGTDTQYF
TGCGCCAGCAGCTGGGCCGATATGGGCACAGATACGCAGTATTTT
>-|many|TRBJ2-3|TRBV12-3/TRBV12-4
CASSLGDTSGADTQYF
TGTGCCAGCAGTTTGGGGGACACTTCTGGGGCAGATACGCAGTATTTT
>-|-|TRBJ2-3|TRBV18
CASSPAIRGSDTQYF
TGTGCCAGCTCACCGGCCATTCGTGGTTCAGATACGCAGTATTTT
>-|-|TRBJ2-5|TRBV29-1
CSVGSWRFQETQYF
TGCAGCGTTGGGAGTTGGAGATTCCAAGAGACCCAGTACTTC
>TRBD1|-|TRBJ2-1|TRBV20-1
CSARNRGPNEQFF
TGCAGTGCTAGAAACAGGGGGCCCAATGAGCAGTTCTTC
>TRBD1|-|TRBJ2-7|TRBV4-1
CASSQGQGIVGYEQYF
TGCGCCAGCAGCCAAGGACAGGGCATCGTTGGCTACGAGCAGTACTTC
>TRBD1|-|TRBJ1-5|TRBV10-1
CARRGQGFVRLIQGPQHF
TGCGCCAGAAGAGGACAGGGTTTTGTCCGCCTCATCCAAGGACCCCAGCATTTT
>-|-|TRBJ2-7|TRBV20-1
CSASPAGISYEQYF
TGCAGTGCTAGTCCCGCGGGAATCTCCTACGAGCAGTACTTC
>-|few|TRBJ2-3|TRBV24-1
CATSDGWPTRGHTQYF
TGTGCCACCAGTGACGGCTGGCCGACCAGGGGCCATACGCAGTATTTT
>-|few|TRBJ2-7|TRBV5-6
CASSLGGSGAYEQYF
TGTGCCAGCAGCTTGGGGGGGTCGGGTGCCTACGAGCAGTACTTC
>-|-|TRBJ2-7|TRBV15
CATSRESLGLNYEQYF
TGTGCCACCAGCAGAGAATCATTAGGGCTCAACTACGAGCAGTACTTC
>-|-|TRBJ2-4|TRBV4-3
CASSQEGEGGNIQYF
TGCGCCAGCAGCCAGGAGGGGGAAGGTGGAAACATTCAGTACTTC
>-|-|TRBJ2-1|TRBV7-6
CASSQEKDEQFF
TGTGCCAGCAGTCAAGAGAAAGATGAGCAGTTCTTC
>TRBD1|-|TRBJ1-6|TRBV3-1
CASSQEPGGPSPLHF
TGTGCCAGCAGCCAAGAACCAGGGGGCCCTTCACCCCTCCACTTT
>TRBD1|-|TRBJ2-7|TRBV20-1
CSARGSLRDRISYEQYF
TGCAGTGCTAGAGGATCCCTCCGGGACAGGATTTCCTACGAGCAGTACTTC
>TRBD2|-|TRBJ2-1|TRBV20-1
CSASPASGISYNEQFF
TGCAGTGCTAGCCCCGCTAGCGGGATCTCCTACAATGAGCAGTTCTTC
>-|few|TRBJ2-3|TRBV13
CASSFSTGESADTQYF
TGTGCCAGCAGCTTTTCCACGGGAGAGAGCGCAGATACGCAGTATTTT
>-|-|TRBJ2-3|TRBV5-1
CASSADSTTGAQYF
TGCGCCAGCAGCGCCGATTCGACCACGGGAGCGCAGTATTTT
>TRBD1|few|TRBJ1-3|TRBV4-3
CASSQDGQGIFRNTIYF
TGCGCCAGCAGCCAGGATGGACAGGGAATATTCAGAAACACCATATATTTT
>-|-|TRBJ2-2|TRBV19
CASSPMDGDEELFF
TGTGCCAGTAGTCCCATGGACGGTGATGAGGAGCTGTTTTTT
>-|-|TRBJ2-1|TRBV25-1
CASLSRGVLTYNEQFF
TGTGCCAGCCTGAGTAGGGGGGTACTAACCTACAATGAGCAGTTCTTC
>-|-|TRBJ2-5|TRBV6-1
CASSAEETQYF
TGTGCCAGCAGTGCCGAAGAGACCCAGTACTTC
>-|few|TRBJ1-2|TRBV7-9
CASSLGGLSVYGYTF
TGTGCCAGCAGCTTAGGGGGACTCTCAGTCTATGGCTACACCTTC
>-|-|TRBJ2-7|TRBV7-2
CASSLSKREQYF
TGTGCCAGCAGCTTAAGTAAGCGGGAGCAGTACTTC
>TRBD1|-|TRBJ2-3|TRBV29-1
CSVNTDRTHTQYF
TGCAGCGTAAACACGGACAGGACCCATACGCAGTATTTT
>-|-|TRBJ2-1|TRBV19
CASSSMRGSSYNEQFF
TGTGCCAGTAGTTCGATGAGGGGGAGCTCCTACAATGAGCAGTTCTTC
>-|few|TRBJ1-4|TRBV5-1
CASSPQTADEKLFF
TGCGCCAGCAGCCCCCAGACAGCGGATGAAAAACTGTTTTTT
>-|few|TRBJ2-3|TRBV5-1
CASSPSVGYLSDTQYF
TGCGCCAGCAGTCCCTCCGTGGGTTATTTGTCAGATACGCAGTATTTT
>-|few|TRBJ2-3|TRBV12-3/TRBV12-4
CASRQRATDTQYF
TGTGCCAGCAGGCAGCGGGCCACAGATACGCAGTATTTT
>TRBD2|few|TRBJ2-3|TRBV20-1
CSARKIAGVTDTQYF
TGCAGTGCCAGGAAAATAGCGGGAGTCACAGATACGCAGTATTTT
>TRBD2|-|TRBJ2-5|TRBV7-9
CASSLWRGDYQETQYF
TGTGCCAGCAGCCTCTGGCGGGGGGACTACCAAGAGACCCAGTACTTC
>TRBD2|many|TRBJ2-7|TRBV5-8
CASRRLAGYEQYF
TGTGCCAGCAGACGACTAGCCGGGTACGAGCAGTACTTC
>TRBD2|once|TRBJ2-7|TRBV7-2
CASSLVTSGDSYEQYF
TGTGCCAGCAGCTTAGTCACTAGCGGGGACTCCTACGAGCAGTACTTC
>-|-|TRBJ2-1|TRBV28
CASSFGSTYNEQFF
TGTGCCAGCAGTTTTGGTTCAACCTACAATGAGCAGTTCTTC
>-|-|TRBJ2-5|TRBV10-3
CAISYSAQETQYF
TGTGCCATCAGTTACAGCGCTCAAGAGACCCAGTACTTC
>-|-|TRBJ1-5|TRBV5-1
CASSLEGMSNQPQHF
TGCGCCAGCAGCTTGGAGGGGATGAGCAATCAGCCCCAGCATTTT